The TCR beta chain under discussion was sequenced for a study of OX40 agonist ivuxolimab in advanced cancers. For context, the study as a whole: Ivuxolimab, which targeted the costimulatory receptor OX40 (CD134), was an agonistic, fully human IgG2 monoclonal antibody. Intravenous ivuxolimab was administered to patients every 2 weeks at six dose levels: 0.01, 0.1, 0.3, 1.5, 3 and 10 mg/kg. Among the approximately 50 dose-escalation patients, around 20 had hepatocellular carcinoma, 15 or so melanoma, 9 renal cell carcinoma and 9 head and neck cancer. In the dose-escalation cohort, roughly 80% of patients were male, and the mean age was around 60 years, with a range of about 20 to 90. Prior anti-PD-1, anti-PD-L1 or anti-CTLA-4 therapy was permitted, and checkpoint inhibitors had been received by roughly two fifths of dose-escalation patients. Partial responses occurred in three dose-escalation patients, of whom one had hepatocellular carcinoma and two had cutaneous melanoma. The purpose of peripheral TCRbeta sequencing was to test whether ivuxolimab changed TCR sequence diversity and led to clonal T-cell expansion. The paper covers the monotherapy dose-escalation part of the phase I ivuxolimab trial, which included N = 52 patients. What the study reported, not specific to this receptor: After ivuxolimab, more expanded clones were found on average in CD8+ T cells than in CD4+ T cells. Antigen specificity was not determined for the clonally expanded peripheral T cells. In partial responders in the 0.1-3.0 mg/kg groups, normalized peripheral clonal expansion was found to be among the lowest, especially among CD8+ T cells. Low levels of normalized T-cell clonal expansion were also shown by some nonresponding patients. Clonal expansion of both CD4+ and CD8+ blood T cells was observed from baseline to week 6 at doses 0.1 to 3.0 mg/kg.

For this clone: It lacks a known antigen. Qualities for individual bases were not recorded, and no much larger clone is one base off.

CDR1 and CDR2, looked up from the germline V gene (reference sequence), are LNHNV and YYDKDF. V is shortened by 3 bases, J by 6 bases, and the region joining them spans 13 bases. From its cysteine to its phenylalanine, the CDR3 spans 14 amino acids. Only the CDR3 DNA is retained, 42 bases long and in frame from the first base. Genomic DNA was isolated from the sorted cells so that the TCRbeta CDR3 region could be sequenced. The immunoSEQ Assay was used for sequencing of TCRbeta CDR3 regions. This is the immuneACCESS table as TCRdb keeps it, with only in-frame sequences that have V and J called. A part of the clones is gone; compared with another copy, unresolved V genes explain less than half, and the rest is unexplained. The sample table holds about 46,000 clones, of which around 92% were seen once. The ten biggest clones cover about 12% of the sample. The trial excluded patients who had a history of autoimmune disease or who were on systemic immunosuppression. Peripheral blood for TCR sequencing was collected from all dose cohorts at baseline, on cycle 4 day 1, and on cycle 7 day 1. The samples were drawn from a first-in-human, open-label, multicenter phase I dose-escalation trial of ivuxolimab. Adults with locally advanced or metastatic melanoma, renal cell carcinoma, hepatocellular carcinoma or head and neck squamous cell carcinoma were enrolled in the trial. Before TCR sequencing, CD4+ T cells and CD8+ T cells from peripheral blood were sorted into separate populations.

Here the chain combines TRBV15 and TRBJ2-3; TRBD2 is perhaps the D gene, given 6 matching bases. The source material was CD4+ or CD8+ T cells sorted from blood, sampled in a trial of the OX40 agonist ivuxolimab. The sequence came from an adult with an advanced solid tumor such as melanoma, head and neck, liver or kidney cancer. The sequenced DNA is TGTGCCACCAGCAGCCTGGGGGGTAGGGATACGCAGTATTTT. It specifies CATSSLGGRDTQYF.